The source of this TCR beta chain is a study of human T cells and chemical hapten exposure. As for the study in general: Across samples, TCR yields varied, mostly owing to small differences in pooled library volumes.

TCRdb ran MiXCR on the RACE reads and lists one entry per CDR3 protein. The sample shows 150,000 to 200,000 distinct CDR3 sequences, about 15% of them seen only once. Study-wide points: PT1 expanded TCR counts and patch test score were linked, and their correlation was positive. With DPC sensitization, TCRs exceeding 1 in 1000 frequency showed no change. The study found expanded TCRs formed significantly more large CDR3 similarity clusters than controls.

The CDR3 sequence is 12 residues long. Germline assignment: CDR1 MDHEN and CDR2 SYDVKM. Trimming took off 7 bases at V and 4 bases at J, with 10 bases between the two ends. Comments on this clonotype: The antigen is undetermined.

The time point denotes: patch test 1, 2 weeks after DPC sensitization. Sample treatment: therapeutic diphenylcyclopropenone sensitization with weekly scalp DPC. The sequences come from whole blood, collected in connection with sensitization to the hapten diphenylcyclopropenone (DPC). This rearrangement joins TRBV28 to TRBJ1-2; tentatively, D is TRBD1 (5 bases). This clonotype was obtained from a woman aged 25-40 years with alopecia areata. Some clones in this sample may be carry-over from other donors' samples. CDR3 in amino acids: CASKGPSYGYTF. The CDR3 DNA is TGTGCCAGCAAGGGGCCCTCCTATGGCTACACCTTC.